This T cell receptor (beta chain) was captured in a study of blood T cells in healthy people across ages. Across the study: Roughly one uniquely barcoded beta molecule per two T cells was captured.

Trimming cost V 7 bases and J 5 bases; bases outside gene matches: 5. The CDR3 is made up of 14 amino acids. Germline CDR1 reads MDHEN; CDR2 reads SYDVKM. With a J-beta primer mix and a sample-barcoded 5' primer, a second PCR ran about 6 to 11 cycles. Individual samples furnished no less than 3 million CDR3-containing paired-end reads apiece. Via MiXCR, TCRdb re-called the 5' RACE reads, giving one row per CDR3 protein. Of 600,000 to 1,000,000 distinct CDR3 sequences listed, roughly 64% are singletons. Approximately 9 milliliters of peripheral blood were drawn from each donor into EDTA-treated tubes. Isolation yielded PBMCs, at least 7 million per sample, in every case.

The chain carries TRBV28 and TRBJ2-2; 9 bases align to TRBD2. Sequencing was carried out using blood. The receptor was isolated from a man under 40 in good health. The CDR3 nucleotides read TGTGCCAGCATCGGCGGGAGGGGTACCGGGGAGCTGTTTTTT. It yields the protein CASIGGRGTGELFF.